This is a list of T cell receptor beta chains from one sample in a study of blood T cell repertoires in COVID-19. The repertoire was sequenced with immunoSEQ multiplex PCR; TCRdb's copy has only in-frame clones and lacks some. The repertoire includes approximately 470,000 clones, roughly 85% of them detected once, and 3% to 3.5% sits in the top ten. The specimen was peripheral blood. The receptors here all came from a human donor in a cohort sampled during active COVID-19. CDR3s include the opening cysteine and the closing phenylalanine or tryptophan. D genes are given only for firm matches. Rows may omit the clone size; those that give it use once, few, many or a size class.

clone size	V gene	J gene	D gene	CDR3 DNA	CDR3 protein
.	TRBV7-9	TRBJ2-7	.	TGTGCCAGCAGCTTACAGGGCTACGAGCAGTACTTC	CASSLQGYEQYF
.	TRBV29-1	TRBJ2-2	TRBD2	TGCAGCGTCGGAAGAGCGGGAATCGGCACCGGGGAGCTGTTTTTT	CSVGRAGIGTGELFF
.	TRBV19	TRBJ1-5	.	TGTGCCAGTAAACCCCAGACAGGTTCCTATCAGCCCCAGCATTTT	CASKPQTGSYQPQHF
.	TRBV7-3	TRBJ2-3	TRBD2	TGTGCCAGCAGCTCCCACGGACTAGCGGGACCCCCGAATACGCAGTATTTT	CASSSHGLAGPPNTQYF
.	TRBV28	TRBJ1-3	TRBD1	TGTGCCAGCAGGCCGGGACAGGGCATATCTGGAAACACCATATATTTT	CASRPGQGISGNTIYF
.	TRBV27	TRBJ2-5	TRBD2	TGTGCCAGCAGGGGGACTAGCGGGAGGGGGGAGACCCAGTACTTC	CASRGTSGRGETQYF
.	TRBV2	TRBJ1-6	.	TGTGCCAGCAGTGATCGACAGGAGAATTCACCCCTCCACTTT	CASSDRQENSPLHF
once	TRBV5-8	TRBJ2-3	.	TGTGCCAGCCAATCAATCAATACGCAGTATTTT	CASQSINTQYF
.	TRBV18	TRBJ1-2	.	TGTGCCAGCTCACAGGAACAGACTAACTATGGCTACACCTTC	CASSQEQTNYGYTF
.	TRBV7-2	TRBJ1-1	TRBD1	TGTGCCAGCAGCTTCTCCCAGGGGGCAGGCAACACTGAAGCTTTCTTT	CASSFSQGAGNTEAFF
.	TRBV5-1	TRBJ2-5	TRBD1	TGCGCCAGCAGCGCGACGAGTACAGGGGCGGGAGAGACCCAGTACTTC	CASSATSTGAGETQYF
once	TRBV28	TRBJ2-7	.	TGTGCCAGCAGTTTATCGGCAGGGTATGGTTACGAGCAGTACTTC	CASSLSAGYGYEQYF
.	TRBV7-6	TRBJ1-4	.	TGTGCCAGCAGCCCTAGGGGGAGTGCTAATGAAAAACTGTTTTTT	CASSPRGSANEKLFF
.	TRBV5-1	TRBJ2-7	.	TGCGCCAGCAGCTTACAGGGCCAACTTCCCTACGAGCAGTACTTC	CASSLQGQLPYEQYF
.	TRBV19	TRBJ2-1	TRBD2	TGTGCCAGTAGTATAAGAACTAGCGGGAGGAACCTGAATGAGCAGTTCTTC	CASSIRTSGRNLNEQFF
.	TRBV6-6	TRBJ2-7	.	TGTGCCAGCAGTTACCAGCGGATGGGCTACGAGCAGTACTTC	CASSYQRMGYEQYF
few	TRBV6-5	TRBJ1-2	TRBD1	TGTGCCAGCAGCGGGGGACAGGGGTTTGGCTACACCTTC	CASSGGQGFGYTF
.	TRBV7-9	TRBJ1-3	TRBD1	TGTGCCAGCAGCGTACCGGGACAGGGGTATGTCGCAGGAAACACCATATATTTT	CASSVPGQGYVAGNTIYF
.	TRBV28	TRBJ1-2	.	TGTGCCAGCAGTTTATCGTCGGACGGGAATAGCCGCAACTATGGCTACACCTTC	CASSLSSDGNSRNYGYTF
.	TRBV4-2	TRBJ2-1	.	TGTGCCAGCAGCCAGAACGTTGGACAACCCGGCGATGAGCAGTTCTTC	CASSQNVGQPGDEQFF
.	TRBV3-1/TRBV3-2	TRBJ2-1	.	TGTGCCAGCAGCCTTCGTCCAGACAATGAGCAGTTCTTC	CASSLRPDNEQFF
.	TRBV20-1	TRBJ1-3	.	TGCAGTGCTAGTAACGGGACAAGAAAAAAGAACACCATATATTTT	CSASNGTRKKNTIYF
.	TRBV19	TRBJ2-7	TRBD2	TGTGCCAGTAGTTCTAGACTAGCGGGAGAAAACGAGCAGTACTTC	CASSSRLAGENEQYF
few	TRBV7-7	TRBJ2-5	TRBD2	TGTGCTAGCAGCGCTGGACTAGTCGTCCAAGAGACCCAGTACTTC	CASSAGLVVQETQYF
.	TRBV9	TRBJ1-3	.	TGTGCCAGCAGCGCTCAGGGTAGTACTGGAAACACCATATATTTT	CASSAQGSTGNTIYF
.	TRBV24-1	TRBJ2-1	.	TGTGCCACCAGTGGTGGAGGGATCTACAATGAGCAGTTCTTC	CATSGGGIYNEQFF
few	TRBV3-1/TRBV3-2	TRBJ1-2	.	TGTGCCAGCAGCCATAACAGGGATGGTGGCTACACCTTC	CASSHNRDGGYTF
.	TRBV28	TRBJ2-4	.	TGTGCCAGCAGTTCCCCGGAGGGTGTTGAGGGCATTCAGTACTTC	CASSSPEGVEGIQYF
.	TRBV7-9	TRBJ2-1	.	TGTGCCAGCAGCTTAGGCGGGGCGAGCTCCTACAATGAGCAGTTCTTC	CASSLGGASSYNEQFF
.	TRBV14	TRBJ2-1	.	TGTGCCAGCAGCCAAGGGCTCAATGAGCAGTTCTTC	CASSQGLNEQFF
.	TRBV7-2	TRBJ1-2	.	TGTGCCAGCAGCTTAATAAGGAGAGGCTACACCTTC	CASSLIRRGYTF
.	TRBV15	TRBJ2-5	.	TGTGCCACCAGCAGTAGCGGAGAGTTGGAGACCCAGTACTTC	CATSSSGELETQYF
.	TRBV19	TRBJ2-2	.	TGTGCCAGTAGTATCCTCCCTCAGGGGTTCGGGGAGCTGTTTTTT	CASSILPQGFGELFF
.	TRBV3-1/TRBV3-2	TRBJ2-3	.	TGTGCCAGCAGCCAAGTTAGGGGGGGAGATACGCAGTATTTT	CASSQVRGGDTQYF
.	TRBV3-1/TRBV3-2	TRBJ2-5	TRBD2	TGTGCCAGCAGCAAGATTCCGACTAGCGGAGTGAAAGAGACCCAGTACTTC	CASSKIPTSGVKETQYF
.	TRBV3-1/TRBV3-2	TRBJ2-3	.	TGTGCCAGCAGCAAAGAGAAGTTTAGAAGAGATACGCAGTATTTT	CASSKEKFRRDTQYF
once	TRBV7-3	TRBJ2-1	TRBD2	TGTGCCAGCAGCTTAGGACTAGCAGTCGGTGAGCAGTTCTTC	CASSLGLAVGEQFF
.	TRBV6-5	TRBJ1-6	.	TGTGCCAGTGGGGCCTCGGGACCCCTCCACTTT	CASGASGPLHF
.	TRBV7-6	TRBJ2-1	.	TGTGCCAGCAGCCCGTTCCGCGTCTCCTACAATGAGCAGTTCTTC	CASSPFRVSYNEQFF
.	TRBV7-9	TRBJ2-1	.	TGTGCCAGCAGCCAAAGTTTTTCCGGGTACAATGAGCAGTTCTTC	CASSQSFSGYNEQFF
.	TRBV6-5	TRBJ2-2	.	TGTGCCAGCAGAAGTTTGACAGCGCACACCGGGGAGCTGTTTTTT	CASRSLTAHTGELFF
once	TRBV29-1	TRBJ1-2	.	TGCAGCGTTGGGTCGGCAGGGGAGGGCTACACCTTC	CSVGSAGEGYTF
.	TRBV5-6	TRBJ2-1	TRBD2	TGTGCCAGCAGCTTGGAGGCGGGAGGGCCCAATGAGCAGTTCTTC	CASSLEAGGPNEQFF
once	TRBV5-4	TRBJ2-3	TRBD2	TGTGCCAGCAGCTTGGATCTTTCCGCGGGAGGGATAAATACGCAGTATTTT	CASSLDLSAGGINTQYF
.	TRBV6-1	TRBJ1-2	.	TGTGCCAGCAGTGCACTCCGGGACACTGGTAGGGCCTATGGCTACACCTTC	CASSALRDTGRAYGYTF
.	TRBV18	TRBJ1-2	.	TGTGCCAGCTCATTGTACGACAAGGGGCGGGAAGGCTACACCTTC	CASSLYDKGREGYTF
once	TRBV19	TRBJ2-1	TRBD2	TGTGCCAGTAGCTCGTCGGGGGGGCTCGTAGGCTACAATGAGCAGTTCTTC	CASSSSGGLVGYNEQFF
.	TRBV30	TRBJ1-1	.	TGTGCCTGGAGTGTTATGGCGAACACTGAAGCTTTCTTT	CAWSVMANTEAFF
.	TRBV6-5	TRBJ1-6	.	TGTGCCAGCACCCCACAGGGTTCGGCGAATTCACCCCTCCACTTT	CASTPQGSANSPLHF
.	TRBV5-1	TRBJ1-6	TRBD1	TGCGCCAGCAGCAACGGGGACAGGTGGAATTCACCCCTCCACTTT	CASSNGDRWNSPLHF
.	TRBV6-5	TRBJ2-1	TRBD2	TGTGCCAGCAGTTACCCTAGCGGGAGGAACAATGAGCAGTTCTTC	CASSYPSGRNNEQFF
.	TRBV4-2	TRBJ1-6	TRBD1	TGTGCCAGCAGCCCCGATACCCAGGGGGCATGGTCACCCCTCCACTTT	CASSPDTQGAWSPLHF
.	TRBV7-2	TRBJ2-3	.	TGTGCCAGCAGCTTACGCGGGCCCACAGATACGCAGTATTTT	CASSLRGPTDTQYF
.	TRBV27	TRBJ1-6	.	TGTGCCAGCAGTCAGACAGGAGCCAATCCTTATAATTCACCCCTCCACTTT	CASSQTGANPYNSPLHF
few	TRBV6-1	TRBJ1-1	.	TGTGCCAGCAGTGAAACAGGGACTGAAGCTTTCTTT	CASSETGTEAFF